The 14 T cell receptor beta chains listed next were all sequenced from one sample in a study of blood T cell repertoires in COVID-19. The table came from immunoSEQ multiplex PCR; TCRdb's copy has only in-frame clones and leaves some out. This repertoire shows 45,000 or so clones, roughly 86% found once; its top ten account for over 11%. The sequencing sample was made of peripheral blood. Receptors were obtained from a human donor in a cohort sampled during active COVID-19.

This clone was detected a few times. The chain joins TRBV10-3 to TRBJ1-2; D possibly corresponds to TRBD1 (5 bases). V was cut by 0 bases and J by 3 bases, with 11 bases left in between. The CDR3 covers 15 residues. CDR1 and CDR2 from the germline V gene are ENHRY and SYGVKD. The CDR3 bases are TGTGCCATCAGTGAGTCGGCAGGGAGGGACTATGGCTACACCTTC. Protein sequence: CAISESAGRDYGYTF.

This clone has more than one count but fewer than ten. At one end, the junction sequence differs from germline, possibly due to a read error. This chain joins TRBV7-7 and TRBJ2-7; tentatively, D is TRBD2 (6 bases). This CDR3 is built from 13 residues. Germline V gene data show CDR1 as SSHAT and CDR2 as FNYEAQ (reference sequence). The CDR3 DNA is TGTGCTAGCAGCCCCGATGCGGGAAGCGAGCAGTACTTC. Translating gives CASSPDAGSEQYF.

A note on this clone: The junction and the germline gene differ at one end; a read error may be behind it. The V call is TRBV7-7, the J call TRBJ2-1, with TRBD2 matching over 8 bases. CDR3 length: 17 residues. Germline V lookup: CDR1 SSHAT, CDR2 FNYEAQ (reference sequence). The CDR3 is CASSLAAGGSSYNEQFF. CDR3 bases: TGTGCTAGCAGCTTAGCGGCGGGGGGTAGCTCCTACAATGAGCAGTTCTTC.

V and J are TRBV5-1 and TRBJ1-1; D is perhaps TRBD1 (5 bases). This CDR3 has 15 residues. Deletions cut 0 bases from V and 4 bases from J, with 13 bases between. The germline gives CDR1 SGHRS, CDR2 YFSETQ. CDR3: CASSLALGQGTEAFF. CDR3 bases: TGCGCCAGCAGCTTGGCCCTCGGGCAGGGCACTGAAGCTTTCTTT.

The genes are TRBV27 and TRBJ1-6, with 8 bases that match TRBD1. This CDR3 contains 15 residues. Germline assignment: CDR1 MNHEY and CDR2 SMNVEV (reference sequence). The V segment lost 5 bases and the J segment 15 bases; nucleotides outside the gene matches: 15. The CDR3 loop reads CASSADRVLGSSLHF. DNA for the CDR3: TGTGCCAGCAGTGCGGACAGGGTGCTGGGTTCAAGCCTCCACTTT.

The J gene is TRBJ2-1, the V gene TRBV11-3, with 7 positions matching TRBD1. CDR1 is SGHNT, CDR2 YENEEA, per germline. V gave up 0 bases and J gave up 0 bases; unmatched junction bases: 2. The CDR3 covers 16 residues. CDR3 sequence (DNA): TGTGCCAGCAGCTTAGATGAGGGGGCCTCCTACAATGAGCAGTTCTTC. It translates to CASSLDEGASYNEQFF.

The chain has TRBV6-5 and TRBJ2-6; no reliable D call. Germline CDR1 reads MNHEY; CDR2 reads SVGAGI. CDR3 length equals 15 residues. The ends were cut back, 5 bases at V and 0 bases at J, with 8 bases in the middle. CDR3 DNA: TGTGCCAGCAGTCGCGCCCTCTCTGGGGCCAACGTCCTGACTTTC. Translating gives CASSRALSGANVLTF.

This chain links TRBV7-2 with TRBJ1-5; TRBD1 agrees at 10 bases. The CDR3 has 17 residues. Per germline, CDR1 SGHTA and CDR2 FQGNSA. V lost 5 bases, J lost 7 bases, and 14 bases stayed unmatched. For the CDR3, the DNA is TGTGCCAGCAGCGGACCCCACTGGACAGGGGGTTCCCAGCCCCAGCATTTT. This encodes CASSGPHWTGGSQPQHF.

J is TRBJ1-2 and V is TRBV9; D unresolved. The germline gives CDR1 SGDLS, CDR2 YYNGEE. The CDR3 extends over 12 amino acids. The V gene lost 2 bases and the J gene lost 6 bases, with 8 bases spanning the gap. The CDR3 loop is CASSVRGNGYTF. As DNA, the CDR3 is TGTGCCAGCAGCGTGAGAGGGAATGGCTACACCTTC.

This clone was recorded once. The chain is built from TRBV27 and TRBJ2-4, with a weak D call TRBD2 (5 bases). The CDR3 is 16 amino acids. The V gene's germline CDR1 is MNHEY and CDR2 SMNVEV (reference sequence). V dropped 4 bases and J dropped 3 bases, with 16 bases sitting between them. Here the CDR3 reads CASSSGLSIGKNIQYF. The CDR3 DNA follows: TGTGCCAGCAGTTCCGGACTGAGCATCGGCAAAAACATTCAGTACTTC.

J is TRBJ2-1 and V is TRBV7-3, with D hard to call. Germline V lookup: CDR1 SGHTA, CDR2 FQGTGA. V was trimmed by 4 bases and J by 8 bases, leaving 6 bases between them. The CDR3 is 11 residues long. CDR3 residues: CASSYGYEQFF. The DNA for the CDR3 is TGTGCCAGCAGCTACGGTTATGAGCAGTTCTTC.

This clone was counted once. The chain uses TRBV4-3 and TRBJ1-4; D may be TRBD1 (5 bases). This CDR3 comprises 13 residues. CDR1 is LGHNA and CDR2 is YSLEER in the germline V gene. V lost 2 bases to trimming and J lost 8 bases, with 9 bases between them. CDR3 bases: TGCGCCAGCAGCCAATCGGGGGACGAAAAACTGTTTTTT. Translated: CASSQSGDEKLFF.

The chain is built from TRBV5-6 and TRBJ1-1, with D possibly being TRBD1 (6 bases). V lost 3 bases and J lost 5, with 20 bases in between. Germline V gene sequence: CDR1 SGHDT, CDR2 YYEEEE. This CDR3 is built from 16 residues. The CDR3 sequence: CASSSPYQGSGTEAFF. Written as DNA, the CDR3 is TGTGCCAGCAGCTCTCCTTACCAGGGGAGTGGTACTGAAGCTTTCTTT.

V and J are TRBV2 and TRBJ1-4, with D possibly matching TRBD1 (6 bases). CDR1 is SNHLY, CDR2 FYNNEI, per germline. The CDR3 consists of 15 residues. V gave up 4 bases and J gave up 2 bases, with 11 bases separating them. The CDR3 DNA reads TGTGCCAGCAGTGTTAGGGGGACCACTAATGAAAAACTGTTTTTT. It codes for CASSVRGTTNEKLFF.